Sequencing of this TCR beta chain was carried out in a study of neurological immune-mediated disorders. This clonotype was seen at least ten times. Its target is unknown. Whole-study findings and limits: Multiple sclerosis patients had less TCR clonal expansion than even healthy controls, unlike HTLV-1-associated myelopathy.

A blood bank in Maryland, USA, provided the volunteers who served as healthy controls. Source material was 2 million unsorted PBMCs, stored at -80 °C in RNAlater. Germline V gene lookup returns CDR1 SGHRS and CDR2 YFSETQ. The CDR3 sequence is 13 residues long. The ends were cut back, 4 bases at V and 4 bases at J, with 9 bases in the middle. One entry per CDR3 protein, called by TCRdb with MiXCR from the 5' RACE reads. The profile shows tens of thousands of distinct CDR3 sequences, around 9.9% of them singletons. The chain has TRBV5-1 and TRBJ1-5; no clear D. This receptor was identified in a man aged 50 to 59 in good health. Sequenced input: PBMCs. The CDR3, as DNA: TGCGCCAGCAGCCGTGACGGGAATCAGCCCCAGCATTTT. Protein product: CASSRDGNQPQHF.